The present TCR beta chain was sequenced within a study of T cell responses to AZD1222 COVID-19 vaccine. Across the whole study: Samples with a second dose at about 4 or about 12 weeks were pooled together. General study findings and limits: The study sampled repertoires only after the peak T cell response. The study found vaccine-associated CD4 TCRs spanning spike, dominant at 160-218 and 743-854.

CDR3 length: 14 amino acids. Looked up from germline, CDR1 is MDHEN and CDR2 is SYDVKM. Deletions cut 4 bases from V and 3 bases from J, with 12 bases between. Only in-frame clones appear in the TCRdb table, and some are missing; sequencing was by immunoSEQ multiplex PCR. The data show approximately 100,000 clones, 90% seen once. In the case of this clone: Its antigen is still unknown.

The rearrangement joins TRBV28 to TRBJ1-2; TRBD1 is a possible D gene (5 bases). This TCR came from an adult in good health. The sample here was peripheral blood, taken on day 0 of AZD1222 vaccination. CDR3 amino acids: CASSSTGTDYGYTF. CDR3 coding DNA: TGTGCCAGCAGTTCCACCGGGACGGACTATGGCTACACCTTC.